The 26 T cell receptor beta chains below all came from one sample that was sequenced in a study of beta chain features in type 1 diabetes. What was sequenced were expressed TCRB transcripts, since all of the isolated RNA had been reverse transcribed. Some clones are missing from TCRdb's copy, which holds only in-frame ones; the method was immunoSEQ multiplex PCR. The table has about 240,000 clones, around 26% seen once. Sequencing used central memory CD4+ T cells from blood. These receptors originate from a man aged 25 to 45 in good health.

The CDR3 DNA reads TGTGCCAGCAGTTTACTACAGGGGCAAGAGACCCAGTACTTC. This translates into CASSLLQGQETQYF. The rearrangement uses TRBV28 and TRBJ2-5; TRBD1 aligns across 7 bases. Trimming took 2 bases from V and 2 from J; bases not matched to a gene: 2. Germline V CDR1 and CDR2: MDHEN, SYDVKM. The length of the CDR3 is 14 residues.

The rearrangement joins TRBV7-9 to TRBJ1-5, with a possible D match to TRBD1 (6 bases). V lost 5 bases to trimming and J lost 1 base, with 12 bases between them. From germline, CDR1 is SEHNR and CDR2 FQNEAQ (reference sequence). The CDR3 is 15 residues long. This chain's CDR3 is CASSPQGQSNQPQHF. CDR3 nucleotides: TGTGCCAGCAGCCCACAGGGACAAAGCAATCAGCCCCAGCATTTT. Looking up the rest from reference TRBV7-9 and TRBJ1-5 gives the full variable domain: DTGVSQNPRHKITKRGQNVTFRCDPISEHNRLYWYRQTLGQGPEFLTYFQNEAQLEKSRLLSDRFSAERPKGSFSTLEIQRTEQGDSAMYLCASSPQGQSNQPQHFGDGTRLSIL.

The chain has TRBV2 and TRBJ1-5; D gene unclear. The germline V gene encodes CDR1 SNHLY and CDR2 FYNNEI. The V end was cut by 6 bases, the J end by 4 bases, with 22 bases between. The CDR3 length is 17 residues. CDR3 coding DNA: TGTGCCAGCAGATTCGGGTTTACGCCTACCAAGAATCAGCCCCAGCATTTT. Translating it yields CASRFGFTPTKNQPQHF.

The table lists this clone with a few counts. This sequence joins TRBV2 and TRBJ2-6; D is ambiguous. There are 13 residues in the CDR3. The germline V gene encodes CDR1 SNHLY and CDR2 FYNNEI. Trimming took off 3 bases at V and 1 base at J, with 1 base between the two ends. CDR3 bases: TGTGCCAGCAGTGATTCTGGGGCCAACGTCCTGACTTTC. Translation gives CASSDSGANVLTF.

This rearrangement joins TRBV6-5 to TRBJ2-3; D is ambiguous. Germline V gives CDR1 MNHEY, CDR2 SVGAGI. This CDR3 is built from 11 residues. The V end was cut by 7 bases, the J end by 5 bases, with 7 bases between. The CDR3 loop reads CASNRGDTQYF. The CDR3 nucleotides are TGTGCCAGCAACCGAGGAGATACGCAGTATTTT.

This clone was recorded many times. The identical CDR3 is also encoded by other nucleotide sequences in the sample. V gene TRBV7-2 combines with J gene TRBJ1-1; D call uncertain. Trimming shortened V by 3 bases and J by 2 bases, and 7 bases separated the two germline ends. Per germline, CDR1 SGHTA and CDR2 FQGNSA. The CDR3 loop spans 13 amino acids. This CDR3 reads CASSFSVNTEAFF. The CDR3 nucleotides are TGTGCCAGCAGCTTCTCAGTAAACACTGAAGCTTTCTTT.

The chain employs TRBV5-4 and TRBJ2-3; 12 bases are shared with TRBD1. The CDR3 spans 15 residues. Germline CDR1 is SGHNT and CDR2 is YYREEE (reference sequence). The J segment lost 6 bases and the V segment lost 4 bases, leaving 6 bases of the junction unmatched. The CDR3 region has the DNA TGTGCCAGCAGCACCGGGACAGGGGGCAGGGATACGCAGTATTTT. Translated, it gives CASSTGTGGRDTQYF.

The chain is built from TRBV5-1 and TRBJ1-4; maybe TRBD1 (5 bases). The CDR3 contains 13 residues. CDR1 and CDR2 from the germline V gene are SGHRS and YFSETQ. The V and J ends lost 4 bases and 7 bases respectively, with 11 bases between them. The CDR3, as DNA: TGCGCCAGCAGCCCGGGACGGATTGAAAAACTGTTTTTT. As protein: CASSPGRIEKLFF.

This clone was recorded many times. The V gene is TRBV5-1, the J gene TRBJ1-4, with D perhaps matching TRBD1 (5 bases). CDR1 and CDR2 from the germline V gene are SGHRS and YFSETQ. Trimming left V 3 bases short and J 8 bases short, with 17 bases between. The CDR3 sequence is 15 residues long. In DNA, the CDR3 is TGCGCCAGCAGCTCGCAGGGCCAACTTGCCGAAAAACTGTTTTTT. Protein: CASSSQGQLAEKLFF. Full variable domain (missing parts from reference TRBV5-1 and TRBJ1-4): KAGVTQTPRYLIKTRGQQVTLSCSPISGHRSVSWYQQTPGQGLQFLFEYFSETQRNKGNFPGRFSGRQFSNSRSEMNVSTLELGDSALYLCASSSQGQLAEKLFFGSGTQLSVL.

The chain links TRBV30 to TRBJ2-5; no definite D call. This CDR3 comprises 13 residues. In germline, CDR1 is GTSNPN, CDR2 SVGIG (reference sequence). V was trimmed by 3 bases and J by 5 bases, leaving 13 bases between them. The CDR3 region has the DNA TGTGCCTGGAGCCTCGACCTGCGGGAGACCCAGTACTTC. Protein sequence: CAWSLDLRETQYF. The full variable domain, rest sourced from reference TRBV30 and TRBJ2-5, is SQTIHQWPATLVQPVGSPLSLECTVEGTSNPNLYWYRQAAGRGLQLLFYSVGIGQISSEVPQNLSASRPQDRQFILSSKKLLLSDSGFYLCAWSLDLRETQYFGPGTRLLVL.

This clone was seen a handful of times. The chain links TRBV29-1 to TRBJ2-7; D assignment may be TRBD1 or TRBD2 (5 bases each). The V end was cut by 7 bases, the J end by 5 bases, with 15 bases between. The CDR3 has 12 residues. CDR1 and CDR2 (germline): SQVTM, ANQGSEA. The CDR3 DNA reads as TGCAGCGCCGGGGCAGGTCACGACGAGCAGTACTTC. This translates into CSAGAGHDEQYF.

The chain combines TRBV6-5 with TRBJ1-6; possible D gene TRBD1, 5 bases. In germline, CDR1 is MNHEY, CDR2 SVGAGI. Trimming pared 7 bases from V and 6 bases from J, leaving 13 bases between. This CDR3 is built from 14 residues. The CDR3 region is CASTLAGPNSPLHF. For the CDR3, the DNA is TGTGCCAGCACCCTGGCGGGGCCTAATTCACCCCTCCACTTT.

V usage is TRBV28 and J usage is TRBJ2-1; D not certain. Trimming took off 7 bases at V and 5 bases at J, with 6 bases between the two ends. This CDR3 is 11 amino acids long. The germline CDR1 and CDR2 sequences are MDHEN and SYDVKM. Here the CDR3 reads CASISNNEQFF. The CDR3 nucleotides are TGTGCCAGCATCTCTAACAATGAGCAGTTCTTC.

The sample holds many counts of this clone. Other DNA sequences in the sample encode the same CDR3. V and J are TRBV6-6 and TRBJ2-3; no clear D. The V end lost 6 bases, the J end lost 2 bases, and 3 bases lay between the germline ends. Germline CDR1 reads MNHNY; CDR2 reads SVGAGI (reference sequence). CDR3 length: 11 residues. The CDR3 region has the DNA TGTGCCAGCAGCCACACAGATACGCAGTATTTT. This codes for CASSHTDTQYF.

The rearrangement joins TRBV5-4 to TRBJ1-6; D is unresolved. Germline CDR1 reads SGHNT; CDR2 reads YYREEE (reference sequence). V lost 4 bases and J 6 bases, leaving 11 bases between the germline ends. The CDR3 consists of 14 residues. The CDR3 DNA reads as TGTGCCAGCAGCCTCCGGGATCCTAATTCACCCCTCCACTTT. Encoded protein: CASSLRDPNSPLHF.

The V call is TRBV4-3, the J call TRBJ2-3; D not certain. V lost 4 bases to trimming and J lost 5 bases, with 10 bases between them. Germline values: CDR1 LGHNA, CDR2 YSLEER. The CDR3 spans 13 residues. The CDR3 region is CASSLRLGDTQYF. The DNA for the CDR3 is TGCGCCAGCAGCCTAAGGCTGGGAGATACGCAGTATTTT.

The table lists this clone with many counts. The chain links TRBV27 to TRBJ2-3; 8 bases fit TRBD1. This CDR3 is built from 14 residues. Germline V lookup: CDR1 MNHEY, CDR2 SMNVEV (reference sequence). Losses at the gene ends were 10 bases for V and 0 bases for J; bases not matched to a gene: 6. The CDR3 nucleotides read TGTGCCACCGCGGACAGGGTTAGCACAGATACGCAGTATTTT. The encoded protein is CATADRVSTDTQYF.

V is TRBV11-2 and J is TRBJ2-3, with 10 bases aligning to TRBD2. Germline V lookup: CDR1 SGHAT, CDR2 FQNNGV. V trimming: 5 bases; J trimming: 4 bases; junction bases outside the gene matches: 6. This CDR3 has 15 residues. DNA of the CDR3: TGTGCCAGCAGCCGCGCTAGCGGGAGCCCAGATACGCAGTATTTT. Amino acids: CASSRASGSPDTQYF.

This clone occurred a few times. The J gene is TRBJ2-2, the V gene TRBV30; tentative D call: TRBD1 (5 bases). The CDR3 consists of 15 residues. The germline CDR1 and CDR2 sequences are GTSNPN and SVGIG (reference sequence). Between the trimmed V and J ends, which lost 2 bases and 3 bases, there was a span of 13 bases. The CDR3 nucleotides read TGTGCCTGGAGTTATATGACAGCTTACACCGGGGAGCTGTTTTTT. Translated, it gives CAWSYMTAYTGELFF.

This clone has more than one count but fewer than ten. The rearrangement joins TRBV15 to TRBJ2-3, with unresolved D. Germline V gene sequence: CDR1 LNHNV, CDR2 YYDKDF (reference sequence). The CDR3 contains 13 residues. Deletions cut 8 bases from V and 0 bases from J, with 9 bases between. CDR3 protein: CATGKMSTDTQYF. The CDR3 DNA reads as TGTGCCACCGGGAAGATGAGCACAGATACGCAGTATTTT.

This clone was seen just once. The rearrangement joins TRBV5-1 to TRBJ2-2; D is tentatively TRBD1 or TRBD2 (5 bases each). CDR1 is SGHRS and CDR2 is YFSETQ in the germline V gene. V lost 3 bases to trimming and J lost 6 bases, with 12 bases between them. CDR3 length: 14 residues. The CDR3 is CASSSRDLPGELFF. The DNA of the CDR3 is TGCGCCAGCAGCTCCCGGGACCTTCCCGGGGAGCTGTTTTTT.

CDR3 in amino acids: CASSLSGTSGVDEQYF. As DNA, the CDR3 is TGTGCCAGCAGCTTAAGCGGGACCTCAGGGGTCGACGAGCAGTACTTC. The chain joins TRBV11-3 to TRBJ2-7, with a possible D match to TRBD2 (7 bases). Germline CDR1 and CDR2: SGHNT and YENEEA. Between the trimmed V and J ends, which lost 2 bases and 5 bases, there was a span of 19 bases. The CDR3 runs to 16 residues.

The chain combines TRBV29-1 with TRBJ2-3; 9 bases map to TRBD1. The CDR3 contains 17 residues. The V gene's germline CDR1 is SQVTM and CDR2 ANQGSEA. Trimming at V came to 5 bases and at J to 5 bases, leaving 17 bases not matched to a gene. In DNA form, the CDR3 reads TGCAGCGTTCCCTCGTTACCGGGACAGGGATTTTTAGATACGCAGTATTTT. Protein sequence: CSVPSLPGQGFLDTQYF.

The J gene is TRBJ2-7, the V gene TRBV7-6, with D hard to call. Trimming cost V 5 bases and J 6 bases, with 14 bases left between them. CDR3 length: 13 residues. Germline V gene data show CDR1 as SGHVS and CDR2 as FNYEAQ. CDR3 nucleotides: TGTGCCAGCAGCGCCAACAGAGAAGGCGAGCAGTACTTC. It translates to CASSANREGEQYF.

The CDR3 sequence: CAWSGEGRTGELFF. For the CDR3, the DNA is TGTGCCTGGAGTGGGGAGGGGCGCACCGGGGAGCTGTTTTTT. J is TRBJ2-2 and V is TRBV30, with TRBD2 matching over 7 bases. The V and J ends lost 1 base and 4 bases, in that order; junction bases with no gene match: 3. Germline assignment: CDR1 GTSNPN and CDR2 SVGIG (reference sequence). The CDR3 length is 14 residues.

The gene calls are TRBV30 and TRBJ1-3; D not certain. V dropped 0 bases and J dropped 0 bases, with 9 bases sitting between them. This CDR3 contains 15 residues. Per the germline V gene, CDR1 is GTSNPN and CDR2 is SVGIG (reference sequence). CDR3 region: CAWSVAGISGNTIYF. For the CDR3, the DNA is TGTGCCTGGAGTGTAGCAGGTATCTCTGGAAACACCATATATTTT.